This T cell receptor (beta chain) was documented in a study of cytomegalovirus exposure and HLA in healthy donors. Study overall: Researchers previously reported finding 90 million to 130 million unique TCR beta sequences from 170 million or so T cells. Study-wide results and caveats: It was shown in a later analysis that HLA-associated TCR beta chains were more clonally expanded than other, equally common chains. Later work found that TCR association rates differed between HLA loci; DRB1 had the most and HLA-C the fewest. Exclusion as indistinguishable affected some V segments, including TRBV6-2 and TRBV6-3.

Germline V CDR1 and CDR2: MRHNA, SNTAGT. The CDR3 extends over 15 amino acids. Trimming took off 4 bases at V and 2 bases at J, with 13 bases between the two ends. In the case of this clone: Its specificity is unknown.

60 Vbeta and 13 Jbeta primers were used in PCR. Using immunoSEQ multiplex PCR, the repertoire was profiled, and TCRdb retains in-frame clones only, with some absent. The sample shows 75,000 to 95,000 clones, almost 85% of them seen only once. The clonotype comes from a woman between 18 and 29 years old in good health and CMV-seropositive. The material sequenced was PBMCs. The chain joins TRBV6-4 to TRBJ2-3, with D perhaps TRBD1 (6 bases). The CDR3 bases are TGTGCCAGCAGTGCCGACGGGACAAACACAGATACGCAGTATTTT. Amino acids: CASSADGTNTDTQYF.